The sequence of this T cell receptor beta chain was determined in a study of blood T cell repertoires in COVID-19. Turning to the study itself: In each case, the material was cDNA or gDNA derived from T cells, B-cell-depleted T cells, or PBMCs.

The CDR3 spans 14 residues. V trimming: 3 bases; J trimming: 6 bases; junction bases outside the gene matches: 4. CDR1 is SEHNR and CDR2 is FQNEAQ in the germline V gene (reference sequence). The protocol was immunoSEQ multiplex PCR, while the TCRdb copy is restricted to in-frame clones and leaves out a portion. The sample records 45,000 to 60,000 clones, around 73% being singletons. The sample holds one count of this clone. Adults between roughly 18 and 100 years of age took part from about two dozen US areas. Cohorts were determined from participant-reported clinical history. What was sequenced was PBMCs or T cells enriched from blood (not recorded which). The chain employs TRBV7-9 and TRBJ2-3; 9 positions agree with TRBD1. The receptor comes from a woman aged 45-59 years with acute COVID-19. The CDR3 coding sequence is TGTGCCAGCAGCTTCGGACAGGGGTTTGATACGCAGTATTTT. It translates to CASSFGQGFDTQYF.